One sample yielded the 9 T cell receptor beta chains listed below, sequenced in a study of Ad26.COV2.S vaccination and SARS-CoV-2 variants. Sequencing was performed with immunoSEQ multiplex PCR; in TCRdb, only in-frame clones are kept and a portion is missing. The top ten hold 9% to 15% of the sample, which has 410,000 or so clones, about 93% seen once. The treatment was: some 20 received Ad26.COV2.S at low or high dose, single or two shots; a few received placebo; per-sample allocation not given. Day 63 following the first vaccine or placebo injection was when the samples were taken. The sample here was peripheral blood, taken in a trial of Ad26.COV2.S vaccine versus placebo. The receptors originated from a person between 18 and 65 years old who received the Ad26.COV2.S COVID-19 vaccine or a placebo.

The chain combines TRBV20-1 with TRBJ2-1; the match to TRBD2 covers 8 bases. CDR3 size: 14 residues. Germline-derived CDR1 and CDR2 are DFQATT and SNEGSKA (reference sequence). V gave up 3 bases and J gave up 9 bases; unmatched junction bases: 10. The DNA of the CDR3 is TGCAGTGCTAGTCTTCTAGCGGGTGTAGGTGAGCAGTTCTTC. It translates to CSASLLAGVGEQFF.

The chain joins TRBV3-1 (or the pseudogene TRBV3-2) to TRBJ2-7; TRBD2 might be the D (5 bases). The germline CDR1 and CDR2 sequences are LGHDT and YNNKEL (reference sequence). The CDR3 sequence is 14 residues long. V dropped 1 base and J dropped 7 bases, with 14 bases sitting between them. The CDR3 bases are TGTGCCAGCAGCCAAGGGACGGCGGGTTCAGAGCAGTACTTC. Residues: CASSQGTAGSEQYF.

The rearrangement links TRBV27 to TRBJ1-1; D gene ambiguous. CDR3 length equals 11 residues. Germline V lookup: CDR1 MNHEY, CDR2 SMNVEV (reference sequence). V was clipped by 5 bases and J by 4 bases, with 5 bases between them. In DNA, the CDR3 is TGTGCCAGCAGTGGATTCACTGAAGCTTTCTTT. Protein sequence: CASSGFTEAFF.

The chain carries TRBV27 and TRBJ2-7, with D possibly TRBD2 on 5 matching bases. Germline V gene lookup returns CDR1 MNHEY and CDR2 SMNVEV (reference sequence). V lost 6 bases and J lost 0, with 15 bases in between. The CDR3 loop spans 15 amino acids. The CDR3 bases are TGTGCCAGCAGCCCCAGCGGCAGGAGCTCCTACGAGCAGTACTTC. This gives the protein CASSPSGRSSYEQYF.

CDR3 in DNA: TGTGCCAGTCCCCCCGGCCCGACAGGGGTCCCCTACGAGCAGTACTTC. Translated, it gives CASPPGPTGVPYEQYF. This chain connects TRBV28 to TRBJ2-7; TRBD1 aligns across 8 bases. Germline values: CDR1 MDHEN, CDR2 SYDVKM. J lost 2 bases, V lost 9 bases, and 15 bases had no gene match. The length of the CDR3 is 16 residues. The whole variable domain, filled in from reference TRBV28 and TRBJ2-7, reads DVKVTQSSRYLVKRTGEKVFLECVQDMDHENMFWYRQDPGLGLRLIYFSYDVKMKEKGDIPEGYSVSREKKERFSLILESASTNQTSMYLCASPPGPTGVPYEQYFGPGTRLTVT.

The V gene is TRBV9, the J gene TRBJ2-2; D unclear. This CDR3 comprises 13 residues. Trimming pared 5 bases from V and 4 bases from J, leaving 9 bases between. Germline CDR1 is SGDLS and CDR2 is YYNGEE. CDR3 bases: TGTGCCAGCAGTGTTCAGGCCACCGGGGAGCTGTTTTTT. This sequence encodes CASSVQATGELFF.

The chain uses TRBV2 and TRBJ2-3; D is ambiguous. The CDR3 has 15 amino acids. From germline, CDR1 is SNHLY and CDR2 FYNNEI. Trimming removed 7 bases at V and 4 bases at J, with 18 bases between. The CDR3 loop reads CASNGLSLVSDTQYF. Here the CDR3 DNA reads TGTGCCAGCAATGGGCTTTCCCTTGTCTCAGATACGCAGTATTTT.

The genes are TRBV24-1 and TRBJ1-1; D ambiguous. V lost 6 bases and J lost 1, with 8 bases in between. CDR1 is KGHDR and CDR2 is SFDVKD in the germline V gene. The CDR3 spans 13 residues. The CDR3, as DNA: TGTGCCACCAGTCGGGGTGGGAACACTGAAGCTTTCTTT. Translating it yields CATSRGGNTEAFF.

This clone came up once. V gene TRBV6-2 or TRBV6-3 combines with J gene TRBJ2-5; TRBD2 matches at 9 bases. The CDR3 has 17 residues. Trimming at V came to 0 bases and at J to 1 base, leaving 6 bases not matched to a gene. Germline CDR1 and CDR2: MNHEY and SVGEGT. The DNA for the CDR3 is TGTGCCAGCAGTTACTCGACCCTAGCGGGGTCCCAAGAGACCCAGTACTTC. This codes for CASSYSTLAGSQETQYF.